This TCR beta chain was recorded in a study of vaccination effects on CD4 cells after COVID-19. Study-wide context: Post-vaccine sampling occurred a median 72 days after the second dose.

Libraries were prepared by immunoSEQ multiplex PCR; TCRdb keeps only in-frame clonotypes and omits some of them. Of more than 60,000 clones listed, around two thirds were seen once; the top ten hold 1.5% to 1.9%. As regards this clone: Its antigen is not identified.

Within the ViraFEST assay, antigen-specific CD4+ T cells underwent expansion with viral peptide pools prior to sequencing. Once cultured for 10 days, the cells underwent separation to obtain CD4+ T cells. All participants had two doses of either the BNT162b2 or mRNA-1273 vaccine. No vaccinee had earlier SARS-CoV-2 infection, and nucleocapsid antibodies were negative. Cells had half their medium changed to IL-2 medium on days 3 and 7. The V end was cut by 4 bases, the J end by 4 bases, with 13 bases between. Germline CDR1 reads SNHLY; CDR2 reads FYNNEI. This CDR3 is built from 15 residues. The starting material was CD4+ T cells from PBMCs cultured with HCoV-229E spike peptides, obtained after COVID-19 vaccination. The chain carries TRBV2 and TRBJ1-4; D is possibly TRBD1 (5 bases). This sequence was found in a human donor who received a COVID-19 vaccine. DNA of the CDR3: TGTGCCAGCAGTGTCGTGGGGACTATTAATGAAAAACTGTTTTTT. The encoded protein is CASSVVGTINEKLFF.